The next 26 T cell receptor beta chains were all read from a single sample in a study of T cells in Graves' hyperthyroidism and ophthalmopathy. The TCR beta CDR3 regions underwent amplification using RNA transcripts as the source. The primer set for the first-round RT-PCR of the TCR CDR3 was HTBI. MiXCR, run by TCRdb on the multiplex PCR reads, gives a single entry per CDR3 protein. The sample records 250,000 to 300,000 distinct CDR3 sequences, about 15% being singletons. Sequencing was done on a sample of blood. The source of these receptors is a woman aged 60 to 75 with Graves' ophthalmopathy.

This clonotype was observed at least ten times. The genes are TRBV6-2 or TRBV6-3 and TRBJ2-5; TRBD2 might be the D (6 bases). This CDR3 is 15 amino acids long. The V end was cut by 5 bases, the J end by 5 bases, with 18 bases between. The germline CDR1 and CDR2 sequences are MNHEY and SVGEGT. CDR3 sequence reads: CASSPGRLAWETQYF. The CDR3 DNA sequence: TGTGCCAGCAGTCCCGGTAGGCTAGCGTGGGAGACCCAGTACTTC.

This chain connects TRBV19 to TRBJ2-1; D may correspond to TRBD1 or TRBD2 (6 bases each). Germline CDR1 reads LNHDA; CDR2 reads SQIVND (reference sequence). The CDR3 has 17 amino acids. Trimming removed 5 bases from V and 10 bases from J, with 27 bases in between. The CDR3 coding sequence is TGTGCCAGTAGTCCTCGGGGTCACGGGAGTGGGGGCGAGGAGCAGTTCTTC. Translation: CASSPRGHGSGGEEQFF.

This clonotype was observed many times. The chain links TRBV27 to TRBJ1-4, with D possibly being TRBD1 (6 bases). CDR1 is MNHEY and CDR2 is SMNVEV in the germline V gene (reference sequence). The V end lost 5 bases, the J end lost 6 bases, and 16 bases lay between the germline ends. The CDR3 sequence is 15 residues long. The CDR3 DNA reads as TGTGCCAGCAGTCCGGGGACACCTCAACATGAAAAACTGTTTTTT. Its protein is CASSPGTPQHEKLFF.

The chain recombines TRBV4-3 with TRBJ2-1; TRBD1 might be the D (5 bases). The CDR3 extends over 13 amino acids. V was cut by 7 bases and J by 6 bases, with 13 bases left in between. Germline V lookup: CDR1 LGHNA, CDR2 YSLEER. The CDR3 DNA follows: TGCGCCAGCACCACACTTAGGGGCAATGAGCAGTTCTTC. The encoded protein is CASTTLRGNEQFF.

The genes are TRBV29-1 and TRBJ2-2; 7 positions match TRBD1. This CDR3 contains 16 residues. Per the germline V gene, CDR1 is SQVTM and CDR2 is ANQGSEA. V dropped 7 bases and J dropped 4; count of bases not matched to a gene: 15. The CDR3 DNA reads TGCAGCGCTGGAACCCCACAGGGGCGCAGCACCGGGGAGCTGTTTTTT. It yields the protein CSAGTPQGRSTGELFF.

In its sample, this clonotype was seen a few times. The chain employs TRBV18 and TRBJ1-5; 11 nucleotides match TRBD1. The CDR3 contains 16 residues. Germline trimming cut 4 bases from V and 3 bases from J; bases unmatched to any gene: 5. Looked up from germline, CDR1 is KGHSH and CDR2 is LQKENI. CDR3 region: CASSQGQGVTNQPQHF. Here the CDR3 DNA reads TGTGCCAGCTCACAGGGACAGGGGGTTACCAATCAGCCCCAGCATTTT.

The gene calls are TRBV5-6 and TRBJ1-2; TRBD1 is a possible D gene (6 bases). V was cut by 3 bases and J by 4 bases, with 10 bases left in between. The CDR3 loop spans 13 amino acids. From germline, CDR1 is SGHDT and CDR2 YYEEEE. The CDR3 sequence is CASSSGVSYGYTF. CDR3 sequence (DNA): TGTGCCAGCAGCTCAGGGGTTTCCTATGGCTACACCTTC. The variable domain in full, completed from reference TRBV5-6 and TRBJ1-2, reads DAGVTQSPTHLIKTRGQQVTLRCSPKSGHDTVSWYQQALGQGPQFIFQYYEEEERQRGNFPDRFSGHQFPNYSSELNVNALLLGDSALYLCASSSGVSYGYTFGSGTRLTVV.

The sample holds many counts of this clonotype. The chain employs TRBV7-2 and TRBJ2-7; no clear D gene. The germline V gene has CDR1 SGHTA and CDR2 FQGNSA. V was cut by 5 bases and J by 0 bases, with 8 bases left in between. The CDR3 sequence is 13 residues long. The CDR3 sequence: CASSQRTSYEQYF. The DNA for the CDR3 is TGTGCCAGCAGCCAGAGGACCTCCTACGAGCAGTACTTC.

This rearrangement joins TRBV5-1 to TRBJ2-3; D is perhaps TRBD1 or TRBD2 (6 bases each). This CDR3 is built from 15 residues. Germline V gives CDR1 SGHRS, CDR2 YFSETQ. V dropped 2 bases and J dropped 5 bases, with 15 bases sitting between them. CDR3 sequence: CASSLEGGRRDTQYF. In DNA, the CDR3 is TGCGCCAGCAGCTTAGAGGGGGGCAGGAGAGATACGCAGTATTTT.

This clonotype has a count of ten or more. The chain recombines TRBV27 with TRBJ1-5; D is possibly TRBD1 (5 bases). This CDR3 contains 13 residues. The V end lost 5 bases, the J end lost 6 bases, and 11 bases lay between the germline ends. Looked up from germline, CDR1 is MNHEY and CDR2 is SMNVEV (reference sequence). For the CDR3, the DNA is TGTGCCAGCAGTAAGACTACAGGTCAGCCCCAGCATTTT. Protein product: CASSKTTGQPQHF.

On this clonotype: A read error may explain this, as a much larger clone is one base away. V usage is TRBV7-2 and J usage is TRBJ1-4; a weak D match, TRBD1 (5 bases). The V end was cut by 5 bases, the J end by 4 bases, with 20 bases between. Germline CDR1 reads SGHTA; CDR2 reads FQGNSA. The CDR3 covers 17 residues. The CDR3, as DNA: TGTGCCAGCAGCCGTTCCGACAAGGGGAGGCTTAATGAAAAACTGTTTTTT. Translated: CASSRSDKGRLNEKLFF. The full variable domain, completed using reference TRBV7-2 and TRBJ1-4, is GAGVSQSPSNKVTEKGKDVELRCDPISGHTALYWYRQSLGQGLEFLIYFQGNSAPDKSGLPSDRFSAERTGGSVSTLTIQRTQQEDSAVYLCASSRSDKGRLNEKLFFGSGTQLSVL.

The chain joins TRBV19 to TRBJ1-5; D gene unclear. Germline CDR1 and CDR2: LNHDA and SQIVND (reference sequence). The V gene lost 6 bases and the J gene lost 2 bases, with 11 bases spanning the gap. This CDR3 is 14 amino acids long. This CDR3 reads CASSQVGGNQPQHF. The CDR3 DNA reads as TGTGCCAGTAGCCAAGTGGGTGGCAATCAGCCCCAGCATTTT.

The CDR3 loop is CASSDNGNYGYTF. CDR3 nucleotide sequence: TGTGCCAGCAGTGACAACGGTAACTATGGCTACACCTTC. The chain carries TRBV2 and TRBJ1-2; D remains ambiguous. Trimming shortened V by 3 bases and J by 1 base, and 6 bases separated the two germline ends. The germline gives CDR1 SNHLY, CDR2 FYNNEI. The CDR3 length is 13 residues.

The chain recombines TRBV10-3 with TRBJ2-1, with 8 bases matching TRBD2. Germline trimming cut 9 bases from V and 12 bases from J; bases unmatched to any gene: 7. There are 11 residues in the CDR3. From germline, CDR1 is ENHRY and CDR2 SYGVKD. Written as DNA, the CDR3 is TGTGCCATACGGGGGGGCCTAGGGCAGTTCTTC. Translating gives CAIRGGLGQFF.

Details on this clonotype: This clone may be a read error of a much larger clone one base away. J is TRBJ1-2 and V is TRBV6-2 or TRBV6-3; TRBD1 might be the D (5 bases). CDR1 is MNHEY, CDR2 SVGEGT, per germline. CDR3 length: 15 residues. CDR3 region: CASSNEPDGHYGCTF. The CDR3 DNA reads TGTGCCAGCAGCAATGAACCGGACGGACACTATGGCTGCACCTTC.

This clonotype was detected ten times or more. The chain couples TRBV7-2 to TRBJ2-3; D unclear. V gave up 3 bases and J gave up 0 bases, with 16 bases separating them. Germline V gene lookup returns CDR1 SGHTA and CDR2 FQGNSA. The CDR3 has 17 residues. In DNA form, the CDR3 reads TGTGCCAGCAGCTTCACCTGGGCATCGACTAGCACAGATACGCAGTATTTT. This encodes CASSFTWASTSTDTQYF.

This clonotype came up a few times. CDR3 in DNA: TGCGCCAGCAGCCAAGATCTGGACAGGGGCACTGAAGCTTTCTTT. Translation gives CASSQDLDRGTEAFF. The chain is built from TRBV4-3 and TRBJ1-1; 9 positions match TRBD1. Trimming cost V 0 bases and J 4 bases; bases outside gene matches: 3. The CDR3 length is 15 residues. The germline V gene has CDR1 LGHNA and CDR2 YSLEER.

The table lists this clonotype with many counts. The V gene is TRBV7-2, the J gene TRBJ1-4; weak D call: TRBD1 (6 bases). Looked up from germline, CDR1 is SGHTA and CDR2 is FQGNSA. The V gene lost 5 bases and the J gene lost 10 bases, with 17 bases spanning the gap. The CDR3 spans 14 residues. CDR3 nucleotides: TGTGCCAGCAGCCACCGACAGGTGGACGGAAAACTGTTTTTT. Its translation is CASSHRQVDGKLFF.

There are many counts of this clonotype. The CDR3 DNA reads as TGTGCCAGCAGCTTCGGCGGGAGGCGTAGGAATGAGCAGTTCTTC. This translates into CASSFGGRRRNEQFF. The chain carries TRBV7-9 and TRBJ2-1; 8 bases match TRBD2. V was clipped by 3 bases and J by 7 bases; unmatched bases: 8. The CDR3 is made up of 15 amino acids. Germline values: CDR1 SEHNR, CDR2 FQNEAQ (reference sequence).

This clonotype appeared a few times. V and J are TRBV5-8 and TRBJ2-2; the match to TRBD1 covers 7 bases. Unmatched junction bases numbered 7, after V lost 4 bases and J lost 1 base. Per germline, CDR1 SGHTS and CDR2 YDEGEE. This CDR3 is 16 amino acids long. For the CDR3, the DNA is TGTGCCAGCAGCCTGGGACAGTTAAAGAACACCGGGGAGCTGTTTTTT. This translates into CASSLGQLKNTGELFF.

This chain joins TRBV29-1 and TRBJ2-2, with a tentative D call TRBD1 (6 bases). The CDR3 is 13 amino acids. V was pared by 5 bases and J by 1 base, with 8 bases between. Germline-derived CDR1 and CDR2 are SQVTM and ANQGSEA. The CDR3 spells CSVRRGNTGELFF. The CDR3 DNA follows: TGCAGCGTTCGCAGGGGGAACACCGGGGAGCTGTTTTTT.

This clonotype was seen repeatedly, ten times or more. The chain couples TRBV28 to TRBJ2-3; TRBD2 agrees at 8 bases. Germline V gene sequence: CDR1 MDHEN, CDR2 SYDVKM. The CDR3 spans 13 residues. V shed 11 bases, J shed 0 bases, and the junction held 4 bases outside the gene matches. CDR3 sequence (DNA): TGTGCCGGCTCTAGCGGGAGCACAGATACGCAGTATTTT. Its protein product is CAGSSGSTDTQYF.

This clonotype was observed at least ten times. The J gene is TRBJ1-5, the V gene TRBV20-1; D is undetermined. Trimming removed 0 bases from V and 7 bases from J, with 10 bases in between. The CDR3 sequence is 13 residues long. Germline lookup yields CDR1 DFQATT and CDR2 SNEGSKA (reference sequence). This chain's CDR3 is CSARDSTEQPQHF. As DNA, the CDR3 is TGCAGTGCTAGAGATTCCACGGAACAGCCCCAGCATTTT.

This clonotype occurred many times. The chain joins TRBV2 to TRBJ2-3; TRBD1 aligns across 10 bases. From germline, CDR1 is SNHLY and CDR2 FYNNEI. J was trimmed by 3 bases and V by 6 bases; bases with no gene match: 3. The CDR3 extends over 14 amino acids. The DNA for the CDR3 is TGTGCCAGCAGGGGGACAGGGGTGACAGATACGCAGTATTTT. The encoded protein is CASRGTGVTDTQYF. Based on the CDR3 plus reference TRBV2 and TRBJ2-3, the full variable domain is EPEVTQTPSHQVTQMGQEVILRCVPISNHLYFYWYRQILGQKVEFLVSFYNNEISEKSEIFDDQFSVERPDGSNFTLKIRSTKLEDSAMYFCASRGTGVTDTQYFGPGTRLTVL.

In this sample, this clonotype turned up many times. The chain has TRBV7-7 and TRBJ2-7; D possibly corresponds to TRBD2 (5 bases). The V end was cut by 5 bases, the J end by 0 bases, with 14 bases between. The CDR3 sequence is 15 residues long. CDR1 is SSHAT and CDR2 is FNYEAQ in the germline V gene (reference sequence). The CDR3 here is CASSPGLGGSYEQYF. In DNA form, the CDR3 reads TGTGCCAGCAGCCCGGGCCTCGGAGGCTCCTACGAGCAGTACTTC.

Concerning this clonotype itself: It may be a read error: a sequence one base away is much more abundant. The chain carries TRBV7-2 and TRBJ1-1; D is perhaps TRBD1 (6 bases). The CDR3 sequence is 13 residues long. Germline CDR1 SGHTA, CDR2 FQGNSA. The CDR3 is CAGSYRVGTEAFF. CDR3 nucleotide sequence: TGTGCCGGCAGCTACAGGGTTGGCACTGAAGCTTTCTTT.